Listed below are T cell receptor beta chains from one sample, sequenced in a study of read filtering for tumor transcriptome and immune sequencing. In TCRdb, the reads were re-called with MiXCR into one record per CDR3 protein. The data contain 50,000 to 65,000 distinct CDR3 sequences, 9% to 15% of them singletons. Sequenced: a population of CD138-negative cells sorted from bone marrow. The source is a donor at least 40 years old with multiple myeloma. Both conserved end residues are part of each CDR3. Fields, in order: V gene, D gene, CDR3 length, clone size, J gene, CDR3 protein, CDR3 DNA. D genes are given only for firm matches. Expanded clones are given a class, and other clones once, few, many or no size at all.

V: TRBV7-9
D: TRBD2
length: 11
size: many
J: TRBJ2-5
CDR3: CAMRLAETQYF
DNA: TGTGCCATGAGACTAGCCGAGACCCAGTACTTC

V: TRBV2
D: -
length: 14
size: many
J: TRBJ2-5
CDR3: CASSEGAFQETQYF
DNA: TGTGCCAGCAGTGAAGGAGCTTTCCAAGAGACCCAGTACTTC

V: TRBV18
D: -
length: 14
size: many
J: TRBJ1-5
CDR3: CASSPGEGSQPQHF
DNA: TGTGCCAGCTCCCCCGGGGAGGGGAGTCAGCCCCAGCATTTT

V: TRBV5-1
D: -
length: 14
size: many
J: TRBJ1-4
CDR3: CASSFQIGGEKLFF
DNA: TGCGCCAGCAGCTTTCAGATTGGGGGGGAAAAACTGTTTTTT

V: TRBV19
D: -
length: 16
size: many
J: TRBJ1-6
CDR3: CAGPLNPRSYNSPLHF
DNA: TGTGCCGGGCCGCTCAACCCGAGATCCTATAATTCACCCCTCCACTTT

V: TRBV20-1
D: -
length: 14
size: many
J: TRBJ2-7
CDR3: CSAGKTGSAYEQYF
DNA: TGCAGTGCCGGAAAAACAGGGTCCGCCTACGAGCAGTACTTC

V: TRBV11-2
D: -
length: 12
size: many
J: TRBJ1-4
CDR3: CASSDPNEKLFF
DNA: TGTGCCAGCAGCGATCCTAATGAAAAACTGTTTTTT

V: TRBV29-1
D: TRBD1
length: 13
size: few
J: TRBJ2-2
CDR3: CSGQRQGAGELFF
DNA: TGCAGCGGACAACGACAGGGGGCCGGGGAGCTGTTTTTT

V: TRBV14
D: -
length: 18
size: many
J: TRBJ2-6
CDR3: CASSQEGLDNPGANVLTF
DNA: TGTGCCAGCAGCCAAGAAGGTTTGGATAACCCTGGGGCCAACGTCCTGACTTTC

V: TRBV5-6
D: TRBD2
length: 17
size: many
J: TRBJ2-2
CDR3: CASSWTTSGGRTGELFF
DNA: TGTGCCAGCAGCTGGACTACTAGCGGGGGGAGGACCGGGGAGCTGTTTTTT

V: TRBV28
D: TRBD1
length: 14
size: many
J: TRBJ1-2
CDR3: CAGTKTGDYYGYTF
DNA: TGTGCCGGCACTAAGACAGGGGACTACTATGGCTACACCTTC

V: TRBV7-3
D: TRBD2
length: 14
size: many
J: TRBJ2-1
CDR3: CASRPTGTSAEQFF
DNA: TGTGCCAGCAGACCTACCGGGACTAGCGCTGAGCAGTTCTTC

V: TRBV6-1
D: -
length: 14
size: many
J: TRBJ1-5
CDR3: CASTPSWDNQPQHF
DNA: TGTGCCAGCACCCCCAGCTGGGACAATCAGCCCCAGCATTTT

V: TRBV20-1
D: -
length: 10
size: many
J: TRBJ2-7
CDR3: CSARVHEQYF
DNA: TGCAGTGCTAGAGTACACGAGCAGTACTTC

V: TRBV6-5
D: TRBD1
length: 16
size: -
J: TRBJ2-7
CDR3: CASSYSGTGGTYEQYF
DNA: TGTGCCAGCAGTTACTCAGGGACAGGGGGTACCTACGAGCAGTACTTC

V: TRBV5-1
D: -
length: 16
size: many
J: TRBJ1-1
CDR3: CASSLAVGGSHTEAFF
DNA: TGCGCCAGCAGCTTGGCCGTGGGTGGGTCGCACACTGAAGCTTTCTTT

V: TRBV20-1
D: -
length: 12
size: many
J: TRBJ1-1
CDR3: CSAFSLNTEAFF
DNA: TGCAGTGCTTTTAGTTTGAACACTGAAGCTTTCTTT

V: TRBV14
D: TRBD2
length: 17
size: many
J: TRBJ2-1
CDR3: CASSTSGGPRAYNEQFF
DNA: TGTGCCAGCAGCACTAGCGGGGGCCCCAGGGCATACAATGAGCAGTTCTTC

V: TRBV20-1
D: TRBD1
length: 14
size: many
J: TRBJ1-2
CDR3: CSASKRDRDYGYTF
DNA: TGCAGTGCTAGTAAGAGGGACAGGGACTATGGCTACACCTTC

V: TRBV12-3/TRBV12-4
D: TRBD1
length: 14
size: many
J: TRBJ1-6
CDR3: CASSTGTVNSPLHF
DNA: TGTGCCAGCAGTACAGGGACAGTCAATTCACCCCTCCACTTT

V: TRBV7-9
D: -
length: 13
size: many
J: TRBJ1-4
CDR3: CASSQGINEKLFF
DNA: TGTGCCAGCAGTCAGGGTATTAATGAAAAACTGTTTTTT

V: TRBV7-2
D: -
length: 15
size: -
J: TRBJ2-2
CDR3: CASSPVDTVLGELFF
DNA: TGTGCCAGCAGCCCCGTCGACACCGTCCTGGGGGAGCTGTTTTTT

V: TRBV29-1
D: -
length: 13
size: many
J: TRBJ1-1
CDR3: CSVGSTANTEAFF
DNA: TGCAGCGTTGGGTCGACAGCGAACACCGAAGCTTTCTTT

V: TRBV7-8
D: -
length: 16
size: -
J: TRBJ1-6
CDR3: CASSQGASLGNSPLHF
DNA: TGTGCCAGCAGCCAAGGGGCCTCCTTGGGAAATTCACCCCTCCACTTT

V: TRBV20-1
D: -
length: 14
size: many
J: TRBJ2-7
CDR3: CSARAPTGRYEQYF
DNA: TGCAGTGCTAGAGCGCCGACAGGCCGCTACGAGCAGTACTTC

V: TRBV28
D: -
length: 13
size: many
J: TRBJ1-1
CDR3: CASTDRRVTEAFF
DNA: TGTGCCAGCACCGACAGGCGGGTCACTGAAGCTTTCTTT

V: TRBV6-1
D: TRBD1
length: 17
size: many
J: TRBJ2-3
CDR3: CASSDAWGQGPRDTQYF
DNA: TGTGCCAGCAGTGACGCATGGGGACAGGGCCCTAGAGATACGCAGTATTTT

V: TRBV15
D: -
length: 12
size: many
J: TRBJ2-5
CDR3: CATSRHRETQYF
DNA: TGTGCCACCAGCCGCCACCGGGAGACCCAGTACTTC

V: TRBV2
D: -
length: 16
size: many
J: TRBJ1-4
CDR3: CASSRMKGDFGEKLFF
DNA: TGTGCCAGCAGCCGAATGAAAGGGGACTTTGGGGAAAAACTGTTTTTT

V: TRBV6-4
D: TRBD1
length: 14
size: many
J: TRBJ1-1
CDR3: CASSEQGTNTEAFF
DNA: TGTGCCAGCAGTGAACAGGGGACCAACACTGAAGCTTTCTTT

V: TRBV28
D: TRBD1
length: 15
size: -
J: TRBJ2-7
CDR3: CASSLFTGGSYEQYF
DNA: TGTGCCAGCAGTTTATTTACAGGGGGCTCGTACGAGCAGTACTTC

V: TRBV10-1
D: -
length: 13
size: few
J: TRBJ2-5
CDR3: CASSGGVQETQYF
DNA: TGCGCCAGCAGTGGGGGGGTACAAGAGACCCAGTACTTC

V: TRBV5-1
D: -
length: 14
size: many
J: TRBJ1-5
CDR3: CASSLAGGNQPQHF
DNA: TGTGCCAGCAGCTTGGCCGGGGGCAATCAGCCCCAGCATTTT

V: TRBV6-1
D: -
length: 14
size: many
J: TRBJ2-3
CDR3: CASLGGLAVDTQYF
DNA: TGTGCCAGCCTGGGGGGGCTAGCGGTAGATACGCAGTATTTT

V: TRBV6-2/TRBV6-3
D: TRBD1
length: 15
size: many
J: TRBJ1-5
CDR3: CASRTGGGNNQPQHF
DNA: TGTGCCAGCCGAACAGGGGGAGGTAACAATCAGCCCCAGCATTTT

V: TRBV5-6
D: -
length: 13
size: many
J: TRBJ2-7
CDR3: CASRKNRDGEQYF
DNA: TGTGCCAGCAGGAAAAACAGGGACGGCGAGCAGTACTTC

V: TRBV2
D: -
length: 13
size: few
J: TRBJ2-5
CDR3: CASFGQSAGAQYF
DNA: TGTGCCAGCTTCGGACAGTCGGCTGGGGCCCAGTACTTC

V: TRBV20-1
D: -
length: 14
size: -
J: TRBJ1-3
CDR3: CSATDRWAGNTIYF
DNA: TGCAGTGCTACCGACAGGTGGGCTGGAAACACCATATATTTT

V: TRBV5-4
D: TRBD1
length: 15
size: many
J: TRBJ2-3
CDR3: CASSDRGSGTDTQYF
DNA: TGTGCCAGCAGCGACAGGGGTAGTGGCACAGATACGCAGTATTTT

V: TRBV6-5
D: TRBD1
length: 13
size: many
J: TRBJ2-3
CDR3: CASKGQITDTQYF
DNA: TGTGCCAGCAAGGGACAGATCACAGATACGCAGTATTTT

V: TRBV5-5
D: -
length: 18
size: many
J: TRBJ2-6
CDR3: CASSLSSLLGSGANVLTF
DNA: TGTGCCAGCAGCTTGAGCTCTCTATTGGGCTCTGGGGCCAACGTCCTGACTTTC

V: TRBV5-4
D: TRBD1
length: 16
size: -
J: TRBJ2-7
CDR3: CASSSRPGQSAYEQYF
DNA: TGTGCCAGCAGCAGTAGACCGGGACAGAGCGCCTACGAGCAGTACTTC

V: TRBV20-1
D: TRBD2
length: 15
size: many
J: TRBJ2-1
CDR3: CSKGAIAGVWGEQFF
DNA: TGCAGCAAAGGGGCGATCGCGGGGGTGTGGGGTGAGCAGTTCTTC

V: TRBV7-6
D: TRBD1
length: 14
size: many
J: TRBJ2-7
CDR3: CASSRDRSYYEQYF
DNA: TGTGCCAGCAGCCGGGACAGGAGCTACTACGAGCAGTACTTC

V: TRBV7-3
D: TRBD2
length: 16
size: few
J: TRBJ2-2
CDR3: CASSFSGTEITGELFF
DNA: TGTGCCAGCAGCTTTAGCGGGACTGAAATAACCGGGGAGCTGTTTTTT

V: TRBV6-5
D: TRBD2
length: 15
size: many
J: TRBJ2-1
CDR3: CASVGAGSSYNEQFF
DNA: TGTGCCAGCGTAGGAGCGGGGAGCTCCTACAATGAGCAGTTCTTC

V: TRBV18
D: TRBD1
length: 16
size: many
J: TRBJ1-5
CDR3: CASSPSDGDSNQPQHF
DNA: TGTGCCAGCTCACCCTCCGACGGGGACAGTAATCAGCCCCAGCATTTT